One and the same sample provided the 17 T cell receptor beta chains below, sequenced in a study of blood T cell repertoires in COVID-19. Only in-frame clones appear in the TCRdb table, and some are missing; sequencing was by immunoSEQ multiplex PCR. This table has about 160,000 clones, about four fifths appearing once. Sequencing was done on a sample of peripheral blood. These receptors were collected from a woman aged 55-75 years with COVID-19, enrolled during active disease.

The chain links TRBV28 to TRBJ2-6; 12 nucleotides align to TRBD1. After removal of 2 bases from V and 4 bases from J, the junction contained 15 bases not matched to a gene. CDR1 is MDHEN, CDR2 SYDVKM, per germline. This CDR3 spans 21 amino acids. The CDR3 nucleotides are TGTGCCAGCAGTTTAACACATTTACCCGGGACAGGGGGCTCAGGGGCCAACGTCCTGACTTTC. As protein: CASSLTHLPGTGGSGANVLTF. Complete variable domain (other parts from reference TRBV28 and TRBJ2-6): DVKVTQSSRYLVKRTGEKVFLECVQDMDHENMFWYRQDPGLGLRLIYFSYDVKMKEKGDIPEGYSVSREKKERFSLILESASTNQTSMYLCASSLTHLPGTGGSGANVLTFGAGSRLTVL.

This clone was observed once. The V gene is TRBV6-6, the J gene TRBJ2-1; 9 nucleotides agree with TRBD1. The germline CDR1 and CDR2 sequences are MNHNY and SVGAGI (reference sequence). V lost 6 bases, J lost 6 bases, and 12 bases stayed unmatched. CDR3 length: 16 residues. This CDR3 reads CASSSGTGNRPNEQFF. CDR3 DNA sequence: TGTGCCAGCAGCTCCGGGACAGGGAATCGTCCCAATGAGCAGTTCTTC.

The J gene is TRBJ1-1, the V gene TRBV15; no reliable D call. V gave up 2 bases and J gave up 7 bases, with 11 bases separating them. CDR3 length equals 13 residues. CDR1 LNHNV and CDR2 YYDKDF come from the germline V gene (reference sequence). The CDR3 region is CATSRRYEGEAFF. CDR3 coding DNA: TGTGCCACCAGCAGACGATATGAGGGTGAAGCTTTCTTT.

The sample holds one count of this clone. The chain uses TRBV12-3 or TRBV12-4 and TRBJ1-2, with D perhaps TRBD1 (5 bases). The V end lost 3 bases, the J end lost 7 bases, and 12 bases lay between the germline ends. The CDR3 has 13 amino acids. CDR3 in DNA: TGTGCCAGCAGTTTCGTGGGGGGTGGTGGCTACACCTTC. Translated, it gives CASSFVGGGGYTF.

This chain links TRBV7-9 with TRBJ2-1, with 13 nucleotides matching TRBD2. CDR1 and CDR2 (germline): SEHNR, FQNEAQ (reference sequence). The CDR3 has 16 residues. Unmatched junction bases numbered 6, after V lost 5 bases and J lost 5 bases. The CDR3 region is CASSKLAGGPDNEQFF. DNA for the CDR3: TGTGCCAGCAGCAAACTAGCGGGAGGGCCGGACAATGAGCAGTTCTTC.

CDR3 sequence reads: CAICSWGHTEAFF. The CDR3 DNA follows: TGTGCTATCTGTTCCTGGGGCCACACTGAAGCTTTCTTT. The J gene is TRBJ1-1, the V gene TRBV12-3 or TRBV12-4; D is possibly TRBD1 (5 bases). The length of the CDR3 is 13 residues.

V is TRBV12-3 or TRBV12-4 and J is TRBJ1-1; D call uncertain. The CDR3 covers 13 residues. Between the trimmed V and J ends, which lost 3 bases and 6 bases, there was a span of 11 bases. The CDR3 sequence: CASSFGVGAEAFF. CDR3 bases: TGTGCCAGCAGTTTCGGGGTTGGGGCTGAAGCTTTCTTT.

The J gene is TRBJ1-2, the V gene TRBV28; D ambiguous. Looked up from germline, CDR1 is MDHEN and CDR2 is SYDVKM. The V end was cut by 11 bases, the J end by 3 bases, with 22 bases between. This CDR3 is built from 15 residues. CDR3 protein: CAATVGPTRDYGYTF. DNA for the CDR3: TGTGCCGCTACAGTGGGCCCCACTAGGGACTATGGCTACACCTTC.

This chain links TRBV6-2 or TRBV6-3 with TRBJ1-5; D might be TRBD1 (5 bases). The CDR3 loop spans 17 amino acids. V gave up 0 bases and J gave up 1 base, with 13 bases separating them. The germline gives CDR1 MNHEY, CDR2 SVGEGT. CDR3 sequence (DNA): TGTGCCAGCAGTTACTCCCGCGGGGGTCGGAGCAATCAGCCCCAGCATTTT. Amino acid sequence: CASSYSRGGRSNQPQHF.

This sequence joins TRBV5-6 and TRBJ2-5; D possibly corresponds to TRBD2 (5 bases). CDR1 is SGHDT and CDR2 is YYEEEE in the germline V gene. The CDR3 spans 15 residues. V gave up 0 bases and J gave up 5 bases, with 14 bases separating them. This CDR3 is CASSLGLGGFETQYF. Written as DNA, the CDR3 is TGTGCCAGCAGCTTGGGCCTCGGCGGGTTTGAGACCCAGTACTTC.

The CDR3 DNA follows: TGTGCCAGCAGCGTGAGCGGGGAGCTGTTTTTT. Encoded protein: CASSVSGELFF. This chain joins TRBV9 and TRBJ2-2; D unresolved. The V and J ends lost 2 bases and 7 bases respectively, with 3 bases between them. Germline CDR1 is SGDLS and CDR2 is YYNGEE. This CDR3 comprises 11 residues.

This CDR3 is CASSQGQGATYV. The CDR3 DNA sequence: TGTGCCAGCAGTCAGGGACAGGGGGCAACGTACGTC. The chain is built from TRBV6-5 and TRBJ2-7; 12 bases match TRBD1. V was pared by 5 bases and J by 12 bases, with 5 bases of the junction left unmatched. CDR1 and CDR2 from the germline V gene are MNHEY and SVGAGI. This CDR3 is 12 amino acids long.

The chain employs TRBV4-1 and TRBJ2-7; the D gene is possibly TRBD1 (6 bases). Trimming cost V 7 bases and J 3 bases, with 16 bases left between them. The length of the CDR3 is 14 residues. The germline CDR1 and CDR2 sequences are MGHRA and YSYEKL. The CDR3 loop is CASTPGQRNYEQYF. CDR3 bases: TGCGCCAGCACTCCCGGACAGAGAAACTACGAGCAGTACTTC.

V usage is TRBV3-1 (or the pseudogene TRBV3-2) and J usage is TRBJ2-2; 10 nucleotides agree with TRBD2. The junction had 1 base not matched to a gene; V was cut back by 1 base and J by 5 bases. Germline-derived CDR1 and CDR2 are LGHDT and YNNKEL (reference sequence). The CDR3 totals 15 residues. The CDR3 DNA sequence: TGTGCCAGCAGCCAAGTTAGCGGGGGGACCGGGGAGCTGTTTTTT. Translation gives CASSQVSGGTGELFF.

The count of this clone is one. The V and J genes are TRBV11-2 and TRBJ1-4, with D possibly matching TRBD1 (5 bases). The V end was cut by 6 bases, the J end by 8 bases, with 16 bases between. Germline assignment: CDR1 SGHAT and CDR2 FQNNGV. The CDR3 covers 14 residues. The CDR3 here is CASSPNRSGEKLFF. In DNA form, the CDR3 reads TGTGCCAGCAGTCCTAACAGGTCAGGGGAAAAACTGTTTTTT.

This chain's CDR3 is CASSSTLLAGVVETQYF. The CDR3 coding sequence is TGTGCCAGCAGCTCAACCCTCCTAGCGGGAGTGGTAGAGACCCAGTACTTC. The chain couples TRBV28 to TRBJ2-5; 10 nucleotides align to TRBD2. Germline trimming cut 6 bases from V and 4 bases from J; bases unmatched to any gene: 14. Germline values: CDR1 MDHEN, CDR2 SYDVKM. This CDR3 contains 17 residues. Full variable domain (missing parts from reference TRBV28 and TRBJ2-5): DVKVTQSSRYLVKRTGEKVFLECVQDMDHENMFWYRQDPGLGLRLIYFSYDVKMKEKGDIPEGYSVSREKKERFSLILESASTNQTSMYLCASSSTLLAGVVETQYFGPGTRLLVL.

The chain carries TRBV12-3 or TRBV12-4 and TRBJ1-6; D call uncertain. Trimming pared 3 bases from V and 7 bases from J, leaving 7 bases between. The CDR3 totals 13 residues. The CDR3 protein is CASSLEINSPLHF. CDR3 DNA: TGTGCCAGCAGTTTGGAGATAAATTCACCCCTCCACTTT.